This T cell receptor (beta chain) is from a study of early T cells in non-severe SARS-CoV-2 infection. The sample holds many counts of this clonotype. TCRdb re-analysed the 5' RACE reads in MiXCR, keeping a single row per CDR3 protein. The sample has tens of thousands of distinct CDR3 sequences, 10% seen once. There are 15 residues in the CDR3. CDR1 and CDR2 from the germline V gene are SGHRS and YFSETQ. V gave up 4 bases and J gave up 8 bases, with 16 bases separating them. This receptor was obtained from an adult who was a healthcare worker with PCR-confirmed SARS-CoV-2 infection or an uninfected control (not recorded which). Sequenced sample: whole blood. The chain uses TRBV5-1 and TRBJ1-6; D not resolved. Here the CDR3 DNA reads TGCGCCAGCAGCGGGGATGGCTTGAGGGATTCACCCCTCCACTTT. Encoded protein: CASSGDGLRDSPLHF.